This T cell receptor (beta chain) was recorded in a study of blood T cell repertoires in COVID-19. Study summary: There were acute and convalescent COVID-19 samples, and they came from the United States, Italy and Spain. The analysed material was cDNA or gDNA that came from T cells, B-cell-depleted T cells, or PBMCs.

Libraries were prepared by immunoSEQ multiplex PCR; TCRdb keeps only in-frame clonotypes and omits some of them. In the table there are tens of thousands of clones, 75% to 95% of which are singletons. V was trimmed by 6 bases and J by 3 bases, leaving 18 bases between them. The CDR3 is 15 amino acids. Germline lookup yields CDR1 MNHEY and CDR2 SVGAGI. Specimen: peripheral blood. The V and J genes are TRBV6-5 and TRBJ2-7, with D possibly matching TRBD2 (6 bases). This clonotype originated in a man aged 80 or over with acute or convalescent COVID-19. The CDR3 sequence: CASSLGGKTDYEQYF. CDR3 DNA sequence: TGTGCCAGCAGCCTCGGGGGAAAGACTGACTACGAGCAGTACTTC.